This T cell receptor beta chain came from a study of beta chain features in type 1 diabetes. Study information: Age, gender, cell numbers and subset yield matched between patients and controls. Across every sample, 107,917,701 sorted cells were examined in total. The study, taken as a whole, reports: Among patients with Type 1 diabetes, TCRB CDR3s were moderately but significantly shorter in every one of the four CD4+ subsets.

CDR1 is SGHRS, CDR2 YFSETQ, per germline. The CDR3 runs to 16 residues. V dropped 4 bases and J dropped 4 bases, with 20 bases sitting between them. This clone appeared a few times. The target antigen is unknown. The isolated RNA, all of it, was reverse transcribed, so expressed TCRB transcripts were what got sequenced. Mean read depth for naive, central memory and regulatory T cell samples was about 3.6 million reads. Sequencing was performed with immunoSEQ multiplex PCR; in TCRdb, only in-frame clones are kept and a portion is missing. The data hold approximately 160,000 clones, with around 10% observed a single time. About 110 mL of blood, on average, came from one heparinised draw per donor.

Sequenced input: central memory CD4+ T cells from blood. The TCR was taken from a young man with type 1 diabetes. The gene calls are TRBV5-1 and TRBJ1-2, with D possibly being TRBD1 (6 bases). The CDR3 DNA sequence: TGCGCCAGCAGCCCCCAAGCGGGGGCGCAGGGCTATGGCTACACCTTC. Translating gives CASSPQAGAQGYGYTF.